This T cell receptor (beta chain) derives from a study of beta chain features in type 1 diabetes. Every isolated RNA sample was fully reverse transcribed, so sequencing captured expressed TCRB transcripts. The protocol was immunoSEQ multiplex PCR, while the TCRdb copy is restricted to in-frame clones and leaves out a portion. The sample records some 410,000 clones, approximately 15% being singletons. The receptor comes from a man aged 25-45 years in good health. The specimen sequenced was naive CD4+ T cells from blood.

CDR3 DNA sequence: TGTGCCAGCAGTTCGGGTCAGGAAGATACGCAGTATTTT. It encodes CASSSGQEDTQYF. The V and J genes are TRBV28 and TRBJ2-3, with D hard to call. Germline V gives CDR1 MDHEN, CDR2 SYDVKM. This CDR3 has 13 amino acids. The V and J ends lost 4 bases and 5 bases respectively, with 10 bases between them. The entire variable domain, with the rest obtained from reference TRBV28 and TRBJ2-3, is as follows: DVKVTQSSRYLVKRTGEKVFLECVQDMDHENMFWYRQDPGLGLRLIYFSYDVKMKEKGDIPEGYSVSREKKERFSLILESASTNQTSMYLCASSSGQEDTQYFGPGTRLTVL.